This TCR beta chain comes out of a study of quantifying T cell responses using KT2 cells. Overall study context: Reverse transcription used primers in the TCR alpha and beta constant regions. Points from the study as a whole: Detection of KT2 sequences held at the lowest tested level, about one cell per 100,000 PBMC. Counts of KT2 alpha and beta sequences rose linearly with the number of KT2 cells added.

Each cDNA got a UMI-containing oligo ligated at its 3' end. The first PCR ran three to four cycles with an equimolar RC1.1 and RC1.2 beta primer mix. Starting with the second PCR, alpha and beta TCR chains went through separate processing. A single record per CDR3 protein comes from TCRdb applying MiXCR to the UMI-ligation and nested PCR reads. The sample lists over 25,000 distinct CDR3 sequences; about 9.3% were seen once. The trim removed 5 bases at V and 3 bases at J, leaving 4 bases unmatched. CDR1 SGHNT and CDR2 YYREEE come from the germline V gene (reference sequence). This CDR3 is built from 13 residues. This clonotype has only a few counts. The antigen is unknown.

The sample taken for sequencing was PBMCs spiked with cells of the T cell clone KT2. The receptor was derived from a human donor. The chain uses TRBV5-4 and TRBJ1-1; the match to TRBD1 covers 7 bases. This chain's CDR3 is CASRETGDTEAFF. The CDR3 DNA reads TGTGCCAGCAGGGAAACAGGGGACACTGAAGCTTTCTTT. Using reference TRBV5-4 and TRBJ1-1 for the parts outside the CDR3, the full variable domain is ETGVTQSPTHLIKTRGQQVTLRCSSQSGHNTVSWYQQALGQGPQFIFQYYREEENGRGNFPPRFSGLQFPNYSSELNVNALELDDSALYLCASRETGDTEAFFGQGTRLTVV.